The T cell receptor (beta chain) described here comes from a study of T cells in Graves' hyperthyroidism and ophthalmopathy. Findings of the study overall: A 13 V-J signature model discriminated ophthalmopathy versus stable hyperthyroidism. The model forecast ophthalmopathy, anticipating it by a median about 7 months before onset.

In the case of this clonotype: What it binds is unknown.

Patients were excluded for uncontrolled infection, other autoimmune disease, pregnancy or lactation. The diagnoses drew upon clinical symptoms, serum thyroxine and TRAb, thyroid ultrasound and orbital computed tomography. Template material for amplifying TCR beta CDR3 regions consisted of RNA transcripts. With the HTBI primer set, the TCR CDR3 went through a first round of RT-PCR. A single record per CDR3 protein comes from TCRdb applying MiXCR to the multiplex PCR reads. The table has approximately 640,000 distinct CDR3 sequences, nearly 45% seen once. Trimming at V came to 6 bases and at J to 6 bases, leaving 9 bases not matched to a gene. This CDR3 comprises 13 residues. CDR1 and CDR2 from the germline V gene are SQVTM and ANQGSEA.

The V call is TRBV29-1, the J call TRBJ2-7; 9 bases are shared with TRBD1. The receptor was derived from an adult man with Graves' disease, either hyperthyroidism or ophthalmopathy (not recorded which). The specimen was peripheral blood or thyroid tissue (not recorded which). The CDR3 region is CSVPGQGRSEQYF. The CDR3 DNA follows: TGCAGCGTCCCGGGACAGGGCAGGAGCGAGCAGTACTTC.